Given below is one T cell receptor (beta chain) in context. This record comes from a study of blood T cell repertoires in COVID-19. From germline, CDR1 is SNHLY and CDR2 FYNNEI. This CDR3 spans 15 amino acids. Deletions cut 4 bases from V and 10 bases from J, with 17 bases between. Repertoires were generated with immunoSEQ multiplex PCR, while TCRdb's copy carries only in-frame clones and drops some. The data contain just over 150,000 clones, about 80% of them singletons. This TCR was sampled from a woman in her thirties or forties with COVID-19, enrolled during active disease. Sequencing was performed on peripheral blood. This chain uses TRBV2 with TRBJ1-6; maybe TRBD1 (6 bases). The CDR3 protein is CASSVDRQVASPLHF. The CDR3 DNA is TGTGCCAGCAGTGTGGATCGACAGGTGGCGTCACCCCTCCACTTT.